The present TCR beta chain was sequenced within a study of blood T cell repertoires in COVID-19. With V trimmed by 4 bases and J by 5 bases, 11 bases remained unmatched. CDR1 and CDR2 (germline): SGDLS, YYNGEE. The CDR3 is 16 residues long. Profiling relied on immunoSEQ multiplex PCR, and the TCRdb table lists in-frame clones only, not all of them. The repertoire holds over 300,000 clones, with almost 90% as singletons. V gene TRBV9 combines with J gene TRBJ2-5; TRBD1 matches at 10 bases. Sequenced material: peripheral blood. The sequence was obtained from a man aged 18 to 35 with active or convalescent COVID-19. CDR3 DNA sequence: TGTGCCAGCAGCCGTCTGGGGACAGGGGTGAGGGAGACCCAGTACTTC. Translating it yields CASSRLGTGVRETQYF.